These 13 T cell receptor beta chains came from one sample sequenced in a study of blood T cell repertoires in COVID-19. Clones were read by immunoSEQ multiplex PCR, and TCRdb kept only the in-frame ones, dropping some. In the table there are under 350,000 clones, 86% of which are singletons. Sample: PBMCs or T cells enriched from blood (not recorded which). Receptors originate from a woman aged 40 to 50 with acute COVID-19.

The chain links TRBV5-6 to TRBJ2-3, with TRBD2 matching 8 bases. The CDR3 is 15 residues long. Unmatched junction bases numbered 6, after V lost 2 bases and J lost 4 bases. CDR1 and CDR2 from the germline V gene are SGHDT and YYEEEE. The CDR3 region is CASSFWSGSSDTQYF. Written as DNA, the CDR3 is TGTGCCAGCAGCTTTTGGAGCGGGAGCTCAGATACGCAGTATTTT. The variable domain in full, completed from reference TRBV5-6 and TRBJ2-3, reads DAGVTQSPTHLIKTRGQQVTLRCSPKSGHDTVSWYQQALGQGPQFIFQYYEEEERQRGNFPDRFSGHQFPNYSSELNVNALLLGDSALYLCASSFWSGSSDTQYFGPGTRLTVL.

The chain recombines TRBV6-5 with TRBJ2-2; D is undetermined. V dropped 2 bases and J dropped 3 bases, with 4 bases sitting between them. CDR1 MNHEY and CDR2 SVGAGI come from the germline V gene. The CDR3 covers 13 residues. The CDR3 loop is CASSYIDTGELFF. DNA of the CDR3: TGTGCCAGCAGTTACATCGACACCGGGGAGCTGTTTTTT.

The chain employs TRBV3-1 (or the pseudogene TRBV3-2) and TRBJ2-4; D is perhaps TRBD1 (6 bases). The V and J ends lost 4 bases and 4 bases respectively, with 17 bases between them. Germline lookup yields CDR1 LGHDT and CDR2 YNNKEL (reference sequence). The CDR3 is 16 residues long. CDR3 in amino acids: CASSPQKGVGKNIQYF. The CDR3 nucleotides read TGTGCCAGCAGCCCACAAAAGGGGGTTGGGAAAAACATTCAGTACTTC.

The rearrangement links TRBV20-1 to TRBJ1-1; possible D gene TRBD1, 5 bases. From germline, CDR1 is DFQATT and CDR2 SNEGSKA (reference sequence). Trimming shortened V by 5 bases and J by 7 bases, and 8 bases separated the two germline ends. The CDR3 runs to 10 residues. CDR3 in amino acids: CSALDNEAFF. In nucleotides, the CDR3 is TGCAGTGCTTTGGACAATGAAGCTTTCTTT.

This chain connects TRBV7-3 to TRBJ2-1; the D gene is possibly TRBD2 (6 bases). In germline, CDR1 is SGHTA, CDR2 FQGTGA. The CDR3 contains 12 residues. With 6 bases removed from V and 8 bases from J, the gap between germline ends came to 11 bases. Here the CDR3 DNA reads TGTGCCAGCAGGTCAAGCGGGTATGAGCAGTTCTTC. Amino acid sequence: CASRSSGYEQFF.

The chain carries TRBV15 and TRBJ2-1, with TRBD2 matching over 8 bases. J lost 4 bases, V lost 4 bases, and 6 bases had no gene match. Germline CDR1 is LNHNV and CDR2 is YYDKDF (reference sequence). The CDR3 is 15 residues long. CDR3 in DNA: TGTGCCACCAGCATACGTAGCGGGACTTACAATGAGCAGTTCTTC. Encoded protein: CATSIRSGTYNEQFF.

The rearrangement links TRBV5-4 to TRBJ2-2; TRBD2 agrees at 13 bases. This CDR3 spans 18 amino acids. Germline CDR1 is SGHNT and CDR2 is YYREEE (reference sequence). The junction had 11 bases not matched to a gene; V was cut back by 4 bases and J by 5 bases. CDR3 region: CASSPSPPGLAGTGELFF. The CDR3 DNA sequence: TGTGCCAGCAGCCCATCCCCTCCGGGACTAGCGGGAACCGGGGAGCTGTTTTTT.

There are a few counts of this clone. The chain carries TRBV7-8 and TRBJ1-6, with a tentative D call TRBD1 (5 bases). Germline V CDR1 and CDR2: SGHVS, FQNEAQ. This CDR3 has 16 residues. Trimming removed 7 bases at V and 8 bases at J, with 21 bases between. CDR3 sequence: CASTAGRGRRDSPLHF. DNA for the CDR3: TGTGCCAGCACCGCCGGGAGGGGCCGGAGAGATTCACCCCTCCACTTT.

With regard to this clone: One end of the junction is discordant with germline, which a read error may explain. CDR3 nucleotide sequence: TGTGCTAGCAGCACAGGGACAGGGGGCTCCCAGACCCAGTACTTC. Translated: CASSTGTGGSQTQYF. The gene calls are TRBV7-7 and TRBJ2-5; TRBD1 aligns across 12 bases. Per the germline V gene, CDR1 is SSHAT and CDR2 is FNYEAQ (reference sequence). The CDR3 contains 15 residues.

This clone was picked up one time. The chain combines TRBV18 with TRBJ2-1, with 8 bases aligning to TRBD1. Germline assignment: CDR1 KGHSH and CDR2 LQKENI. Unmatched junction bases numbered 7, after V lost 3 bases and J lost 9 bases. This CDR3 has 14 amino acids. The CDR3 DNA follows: TGTGCCAGCTCACCGGGACAGGTCGACGGTGAGCAGTTCTTC. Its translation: CASSPGQVDGEQFF.

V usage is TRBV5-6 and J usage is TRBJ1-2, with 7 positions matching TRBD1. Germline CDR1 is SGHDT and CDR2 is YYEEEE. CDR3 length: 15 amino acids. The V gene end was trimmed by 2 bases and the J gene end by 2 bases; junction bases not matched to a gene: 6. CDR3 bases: TGTGCCAGCAGCTTTGGCAGGGGGACAAACTATGGCTACACCTTC. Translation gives CASSFGRGTNYGYTF.

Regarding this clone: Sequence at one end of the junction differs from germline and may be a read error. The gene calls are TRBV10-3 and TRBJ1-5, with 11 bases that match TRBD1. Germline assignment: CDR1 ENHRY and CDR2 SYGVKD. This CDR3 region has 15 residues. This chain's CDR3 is CAISGGQGGNQPQHF. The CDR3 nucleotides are TGTGCCATCAGTGGGGGACAGGGGGGCAACCAGCCCCAGCATTTT.

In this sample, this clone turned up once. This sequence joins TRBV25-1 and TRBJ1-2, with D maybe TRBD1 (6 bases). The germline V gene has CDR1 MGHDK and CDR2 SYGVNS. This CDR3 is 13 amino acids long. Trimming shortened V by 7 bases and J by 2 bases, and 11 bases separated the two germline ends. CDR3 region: CASNRGGNYGYTF. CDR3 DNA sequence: TGTGCCAGCAATAGGGGGGGCAACTATGGCTACACCTTC.